This T cell receptor (beta chain) was captured by sequencing in a study of T cell responses to AZD1222 COVID-19 vaccine. Germline CDR1 and CDR2: SGHDT and YYEEEE. The CDR3 length is 17 residues. V lost 1 base and J lost 0, with 14 bases in between. Repertoires were generated with immunoSEQ multiplex PCR, while TCRdb's copy carries only in-frame clones and drops some. The table lists some 160,000 clones, 88% of them singletons. The chain couples TRBV5-6 to TRBJ2-1; D is undetermined. This TCR was recovered from an adult in good health. Sequences were derived from peripheral blood, sampled on day 0 of AZD1222 vaccination. For the CDR3, the DNA is TGTGCCAGCAGCTTGAGGGAAGCAGGCTACTCCTACAATGAGCAGTTCTTC. This encodes CASSLREAGYSYNEQFF.